The text below deals with one T cell receptor beta chain. This CDR3 is 14 amino acids long. Germline values: CDR1 SGHVS, CDR2 FQNEAQ. Between the trimmed V and J ends, which lost 6 bases and 8 bases, there was a span of 16 bases. This record comes from a study of T cell responses to AZD1222 COVID-19 vaccine. Data came from immunoSEQ multiplex PCR; TCRdb stores just in-frame clones and leaves some out. The sample shows 90,000 to 130,000 clones, 88% of them seen only once. The receptor was isolated from an adult in good health. The material sequenced was peripheral blood, taken on day 0 of AZD1222 vaccination. The chain has TRBV7-8 and TRBJ1-4; D is possibly TRBD1 (6 bases). The CDR3 protein is CASSQVRGAEKLFF. The CDR3 coding sequence is TGTGCCAGCAGTCAGGTCAGGGGAGCCGAAAAACTGTTTTTT.